Listed below are T cell receptor beta chains from one sample, sequenced in a study of prognosis after radiotherapy for stage I lung cancer. TCRdb independently ran MiXCR on the multiplex PCR reads; one entry per CDR3 protein. The sample yields about 14,000 distinct CDR3 sequences, about 57% seen once. Specimen: PBMCs, collected before or after stereotactic body radiation therapy (not recorded which). The receptors derive from a donor aged 50 or older with non-small cell lung cancer. Each CDR3 is given with its conserved first and last residue. D genes are given only for firm matches. Some rows mark clone size as missing; the rest say once, few, many or name a class of expanded clone.

CDR3 DNA: TGCGCCAGCAGCTTGAATACCGGGACAGGGCCTGGGGCCAACGTCCTGACTTTC
CDR3 protein: CASSLNTGTGPGANVLTF
V gene: TRBV5-1
J gene: TRBJ2-6
clone size: once
D gene: TRBD1

CDR3 DNA: TGTGCCAGCAGCGTTGGGGGTAGCGCTCAGCCCCAGCATTTT
CDR3 protein: CASSVGGSAQPQHF
V gene: TRBV28
J gene: TRBJ1-5
clone size: medium-sized
D gene: .

CDR3 DNA: TGTGCCAGCAGCCCTATTACAGGGGCAGGGGGCTACACCTTC
CDR3 protein: CASSPITGAGGYTF
V gene: TRBV6-4
J gene: TRBJ1-2
clone size: medium-sized
D gene: TRBD1

CDR3 DNA: TGCGCCAGCAGCCACTCCAAGGGAGATACGCAATATTTT
CDR3 protein: CASSHSKGDTQYF
V gene: TRBV4-1
J gene: TRBJ2-3
clone size: .
D gene: .

CDR3 DNA: TGTGTCAGCACCCAACCCCAGGGTTTCCCTACTGAAGCTTTCTTT
CDR3 protein: CVSTQPQGFPTEAFF
V gene: TRBV2
J gene: TRBJ1-1
clone size: .
D gene: .

CDR3 DNA: TGTGCCAGCAGCTTGACCACGCAGGGGGCCCAGCGGGCCCTCCACTTT
CDR3 protein: CASSLTTQGAQRALHF
V gene: TRBV5-6
J gene: TRBJ1-6
clone size: few
D gene: TRBD1

CDR3 DNA: TGTGCCAGCAGTAGCGCAGATACGCAGTATTTT
CDR3 protein: CASSSADTQYF
V gene: TRBV2
J gene: TRBJ2-3
clone size: .
D gene: .

CDR3 DNA: TGTGCCAGCAGTTCTGACTATGGCTACACCTTC
CDR3 protein: CASSSDYGYTF
V gene: TRBV12-3/TRBV12-4
J gene: TRBJ1-2
clone size: .
D gene: .

CDR3 DNA: TGTGTCAGCAGCTCGCTAGCGGGAGACGACGGGCAGTACTTC
CDR3 protein: CVSSSLAGDDGQYF
V gene: TRBV7-8
J gene: TRBJ2-7
clone size: .
D gene: TRBD2

CDR3 DNA: TGCGCCAGCAGCTTGACGGGCAACCCTCTGGATGAGCAGTTCTTC
CDR3 protein: CASSLTGNPLDEQFF
V gene: TRBV5-1
J gene: TRBJ2-1
clone size: medium-sized
D gene: .

CDR3 DNA: TGTGCCAGTAGTATGGCCTCAGGTACCTCTGGAAACACCATATATTTT
CDR3 protein: CASSMASGTSGNTIYF
V gene: TRBV19
J gene: TRBJ1-3
clone size: many
D gene: .

CDR3 DNA: TGCAGTGCTAGAATAGCGGGACAGGATACGCAGTATTTT
CDR3 protein: CSARIAGQDTQYF
V gene: TRBV20-1
J gene: TRBJ2-3
clone size: once
D gene: .

CDR3 DNA: TGTGCCAGCTCACAGACCAATTCGCCACAGGGGGGAGAAAAACTGTTTTTT
CDR3 protein: CASSQTNSPQGGEKLFF
V gene: TRBV18
J gene: TRBJ1-4
clone size: many
D gene: TRBD1

CDR3 DNA: TGTGCCAGCAGTACAAACGCTTACAGGAGAAACAACTACAATGAGCAGTTCTTC
CDR3 protein: CASSTNAYRRNNYNEQFF
V gene: TRBV27
J gene: TRBJ2-1
clone size: large
D gene: .

CDR3 DNA: TGTGCCAGCAGCGTCAACTGGATCACTGAAGCTTTCTTT
CDR3 protein: CASSVNWITEAFF
V gene: TRBV7-2
J gene: TRBJ1-1
clone size: .
D gene: .

CDR3 DNA: TGCGCCAGCAGCCACCCTTTTACCCGCCCCAGGGAAAGCGGAAACACCATATATTTT
CDR3 protein: CASSHPFTRPRESGNTIYF
V gene: TRBV4-1
J gene: TRBJ1-3
clone size: many
D gene: .

CDR3 DNA: TGTGCCAGCAGCCACATCACTAGCGAGAACCAAGAGACCCAGTACTTC
CDR3 protein: CASSHITSENQETQYF
V gene: TRBV14
J gene: TRBJ2-5
clone size: many
D gene: TRBD2

CDR3 DNA: TGTGCCAGCAGCACCCAGGGGAACACTGAAGCTTTCTTT
CDR3 protein: CASSTQGNTEAFF
V gene: TRBV7-3
J gene: TRBJ1-1
clone size: many
D gene: .

CDR3 DNA: TGTGGAAAAAAGACGAACTGGGACAGGGTTCCCGGGGAGCTGTTTTTT
CDR3 protein: CGKKTNWDRVPGELFF
V gene: TRBV6-2/TRBV6-3
J gene: TRBJ2-2
clone size: medium-sized
D gene: TRBD1

CDR3 DNA: TGTGCCTGGAGTGGTCTACTCCCCTACGAGCAGTACTTC
CDR3 protein: CAWSGLLPYEQYF
V gene: TRBV30
J gene: TRBJ2-7
clone size: .
D gene: .

CDR3 DNA: TGTGCCAGCAGCTTGGAGGGGAACACCGGGGAGCTGTTTTTT
CDR3 protein: CASSLEGNTGELFF
V gene: TRBV11-1
J gene: TRBJ2-2
clone size: medium-sized
D gene: .

CDR3 DNA: TGTGCCGGGGGGGGCGCGGTACCCTACGAGCAGTACTTC
CDR3 protein: CAGGGAVPYEQYF
V gene: TRBV28
J gene: TRBJ2-7
clone size: .
D gene: .

CDR3 DNA: TGTGCCAGCAGCGAGGATGCGGGACTAGCGGGAAACAATGAGCAGTTCTTC
CDR3 protein: CASSEDAGLAGNNEQFF
V gene: TRBV5-6
J gene: TRBJ2-1
clone size: many
D gene: TRBD2

CDR3 DNA: TGTGCCAGCAGCTTGAGCGGGAGTGGTGCAGCAGATACGCAGTATTTT
CDR3 protein: CASSLSGSGAADTQYF
V gene: TRBV7-6
J gene: TRBJ2-3
clone size: many
D gene: TRBD2

CDR3 DNA: TGTGCCAGCAGTTTGACGGGACAGGGGGCGCGGAGGGAGCTGTTTTTT
CDR3 protein: CASSLTGQGARRELFF
V gene: TRBV28
J gene: TRBJ2-2
clone size: many
D gene: TRBD1

CDR3 DNA: TGTGCCACCAGTGATCCACGGGCACCTAACAATGAGCAGTTCTTC
CDR3 protein: CATSDPRAPNNEQFF
V gene: TRBV24-1
J gene: TRBJ2-1
clone size: medium-sized
D gene: .

CDR3 DNA: TGTGCCAGCAGTTTTGCCTTCCCAGATACGCAGTATTTT
CDR3 protein: CASSFAFPDTQYF
V gene: TRBV28
J gene: TRBJ2-3
clone size: once
D gene: .

CDR3 DNA: TGTGCCAGTAGTGTGGCTAGAGACACCGGGGAGCTGTTTTTT
CDR3 protein: CASSVARDTGELFF
V gene: TRBV19
J gene: TRBJ2-2
clone size: .
D gene: .

CDR3 DNA: TGTGCCAGCAGACGAGGGGGAAAGGGCAATCAGCACCAGCATTTT
CDR3 protein: CASRRGGKGNQHQHF
V gene: TRBV27
J gene: TRBJ1-5
clone size: .
D gene: .

CDR3 DNA: TGTGCCAGCAGTGCGGGGCCCCACAATGACCAGTTCTTC
CDR3 protein: CASSAGPHNDQFF
V gene: TRBV7-2
J gene: TRBJ2-1
clone size: .
D gene: .

CDR3 DNA: TGTGCCAGCAGCTTAGGTGGACAGCCCTATGGCTACACCTTC
CDR3 protein: CASSLGGQPYGYTF
V gene: TRBV11-3
J gene: TRBJ1-2
clone size: once
D gene: .

CDR3 DNA: TGCAGTGCTAGAGACCCGACTAGCGGGAACCACGAGCAGTACTTC
CDR3 protein: CSARDPTSGNHEQYF
V gene: TRBV20-1
J gene: TRBJ2-7
clone size: medium-sized
D gene: TRBD2

CDR3 DNA: TGTGCCAGCAGAAGGGAGGGCTGGGAGCTGTTTTTT
CDR3 protein: CASRREGWELFF
V gene: TRBV6-1
J gene: TRBJ2-2
clone size: few
D gene: TRBD2

CDR3 DNA: TGTGCCAGCAGAGGGGACAGGGTGCCGGTTGACGAGCAGTACTTT
CDR3 protein: CASRGDRVPVDEQYF
V gene: TRBV6-2/TRBV6-3
J gene: TRBJ2-7
clone size: .
D gene: TRBD1

CDR3 DNA: TGTGCCAGCAGTTTATCTGTTAACTATGGCTACACCTTC
CDR3 protein: CASSLSVNYGYTF
V gene: TRBV27
J gene: TRBJ1-2
clone size: medium-sized
D gene: .

CDR3 DNA: TGTGCCAGCAACAAAGGGACAGGGGCCGGGGAGCTGTTTTTT
CDR3 protein: CASNKGTGAGELFF
V gene: TRBV2
J gene: TRBJ2-2
clone size: .
D gene: TRBD1

CDR3 DNA: TGTGCCAGCAGTACCCTGGGCCAGGCGAGGGATACGCAGTATTTT
CDR3 protein: CASSTLGQARDTQYF
V gene: TRBV6-1
J gene: TRBJ2-3
clone size: .
D gene: .

CDR3 DNA: TGTGCCAGCAGCTTAACAGGGCCGTACCAAGAGACCCAGTACTTC
CDR3 protein: CASSLTGPYQETQYF
V gene: TRBV7-6
J gene: TRBJ2-5
clone size: many
D gene: .

CDR3 DNA: TGTGCCAGCAGTTTAACACGGTACTATGGCTACACCTTC
CDR3 protein: CASSLTRYYGYTF
V gene: TRBV27
J gene: TRBJ1-2
clone size: .
D gene: .

CDR3 DNA: TGTGCCAGCAGCGTGAGGATCGGGACAGTCTACGAGCAGTACTTC
CDR3 protein: CASSVRIGTVYEQYF
V gene: TRBV9
J gene: TRBJ2-7
clone size: .
D gene: TRBD1

CDR3 DNA: TGTGCCAGCAGCCCAAGACAGGGGGCAATCGAGCAGTACTTC
CDR3 protein: CASSPRQGAIEQYF
V gene: TRBV11-3
J gene: TRBJ2-7
clone size: medium-sized
D gene: TRBD1

CDR3 DNA: TGTGCCAGCAGTTACCGTCCCGGGGAGCTGTTTTTT
CDR3 protein: CASSYRPGELFF
V gene: TRBV6-2/TRBV6-3
J gene: TRBJ2-2
clone size: medium-sized
D gene: .

CDR3 DNA: TGTGCCAGCAGCTCCTTCGGTCTTAAGTACTTC
CDR3 protein: CASSSFGLKYF
V gene: TRBV28
J gene: TRBJ2-5
clone size: medium-sized
D gene: .

CDR3 DNA: TGTGCCAGCAGTTTATTGAGCGCAACTAATGAAAAACTGTTTTTT
CDR3 protein: CASSLLSATNEKLFF
V gene: TRBV12-3/TRBV12-4
J gene: TRBJ1-4
clone size: .
D gene: .

CDR3 DNA: TGTGCCAGCAGAATAGTAACCTACAATTCACCCCTCCACTTT
CDR3 protein: CASRIVTYNSPLHF
V gene: TRBV11-2
J gene: TRBJ1-6
clone size: .
D gene: .

CDR3 DNA: TGCGCCAGCAGCCCCGGTGGGTGGGAGTCCACAGATACGCAGTATTTT
CDR3 protein: CASSPGGWESTDTQYF
V gene: TRBV4-1
J gene: TRBJ2-3
clone size: medium-sized
D gene: .

CDR3 DNA: TGTGCCAGCAGTGAACTGGCGGGCCAAGGTGAGCAGTTCTTC
CDR3 protein: CASSELAGQGEQFF
V gene: TRBV6-1
J gene: TRBJ2-1
clone size: once
D gene: .